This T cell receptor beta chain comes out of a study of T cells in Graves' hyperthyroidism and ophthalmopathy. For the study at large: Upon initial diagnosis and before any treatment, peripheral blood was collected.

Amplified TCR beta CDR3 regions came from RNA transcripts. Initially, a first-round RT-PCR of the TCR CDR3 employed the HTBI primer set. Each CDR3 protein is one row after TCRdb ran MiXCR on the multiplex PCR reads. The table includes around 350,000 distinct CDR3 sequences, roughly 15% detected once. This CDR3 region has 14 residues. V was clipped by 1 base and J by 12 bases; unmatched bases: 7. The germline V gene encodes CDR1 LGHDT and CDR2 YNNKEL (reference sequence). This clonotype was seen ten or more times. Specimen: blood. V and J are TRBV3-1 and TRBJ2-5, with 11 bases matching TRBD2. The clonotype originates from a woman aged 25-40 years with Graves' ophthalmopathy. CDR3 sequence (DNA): TGTGCCAGCAGCCAAGCTAGCGGGGGGCCAGGGAAGTACTTC. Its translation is CASSQASGGPGKYF.